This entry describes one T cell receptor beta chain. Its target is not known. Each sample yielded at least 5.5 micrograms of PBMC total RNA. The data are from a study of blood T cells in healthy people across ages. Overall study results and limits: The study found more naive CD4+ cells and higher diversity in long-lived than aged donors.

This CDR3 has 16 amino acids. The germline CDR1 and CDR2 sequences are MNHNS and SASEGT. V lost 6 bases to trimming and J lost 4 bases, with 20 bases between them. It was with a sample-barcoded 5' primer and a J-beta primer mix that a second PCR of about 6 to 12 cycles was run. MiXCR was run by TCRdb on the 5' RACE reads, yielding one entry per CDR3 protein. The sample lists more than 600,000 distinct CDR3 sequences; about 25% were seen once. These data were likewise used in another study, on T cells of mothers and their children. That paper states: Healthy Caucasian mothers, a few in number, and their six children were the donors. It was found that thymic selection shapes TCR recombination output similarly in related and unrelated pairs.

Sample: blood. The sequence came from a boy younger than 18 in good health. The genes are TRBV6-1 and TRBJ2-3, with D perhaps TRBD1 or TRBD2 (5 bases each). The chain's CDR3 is CASRDWAGMVADTQYF. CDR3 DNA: TGTGCCAGCAGGGACTGGGCAGGGATGGTCGCAGATACGCAGTATTTT.